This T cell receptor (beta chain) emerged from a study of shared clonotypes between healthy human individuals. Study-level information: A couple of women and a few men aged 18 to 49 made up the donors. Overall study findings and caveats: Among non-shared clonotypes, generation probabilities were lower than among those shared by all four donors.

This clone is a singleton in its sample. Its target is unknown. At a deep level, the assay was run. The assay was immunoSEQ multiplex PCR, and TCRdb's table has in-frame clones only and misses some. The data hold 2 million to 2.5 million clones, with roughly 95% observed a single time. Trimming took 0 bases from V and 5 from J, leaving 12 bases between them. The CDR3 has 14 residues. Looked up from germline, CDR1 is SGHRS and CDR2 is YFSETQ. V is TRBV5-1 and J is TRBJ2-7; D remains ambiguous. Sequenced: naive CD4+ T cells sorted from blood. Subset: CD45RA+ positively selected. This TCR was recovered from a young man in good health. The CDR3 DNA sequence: TGCGCCAGCAGCTTGGAGGTAAGGGTGAACGAGCAGTACTTC. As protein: CASSLEVRVNEQYF.